The present entry profiles one T cell receptor beta chain with its context. Its antigen is not known. This specimen belongs to a study of shared clonotypes between healthy human individuals. Sequencing used immunoSEQ multiplex PCR; TCRdb keeps in-frame clones, though not all of them. This table has 2 million to 2.5 million clones, 80% to 95% appearing once. Study-wide findings and caveats: When naive CD4 clonotypes were compared across several donors, about 4.9% were shared. The small donor group covered limited genetic and exposure diversity.

Donors, without exception, were Caucasian adults residing in Nashville, Tennessee. The length of the CDR3 is 14 residues. Trimming took 5 bases from V and 10 from J; bases not matched to a gene: 10. CDR1 and CDR2 (germline): SGHTA, FQGNSA. The rearrangement joins TRBV7-2 to TRBJ1-4; 7 bases agree with TRBD1. Sequences were obtained from naive CD4+ T cells from PBMCs. Subset specified: CD45RA+ positively selected. The sequence derives from a man aged 18 to 30 in good health. Some clones in this sample may be carry-over from other donors' samples. The CDR3 DNA reads TGTGCCAGCAGCCCCGGAGGGGGCGCCGGAAAACTGTTTTTT. This codes for CASSPGGGAGKLFF.